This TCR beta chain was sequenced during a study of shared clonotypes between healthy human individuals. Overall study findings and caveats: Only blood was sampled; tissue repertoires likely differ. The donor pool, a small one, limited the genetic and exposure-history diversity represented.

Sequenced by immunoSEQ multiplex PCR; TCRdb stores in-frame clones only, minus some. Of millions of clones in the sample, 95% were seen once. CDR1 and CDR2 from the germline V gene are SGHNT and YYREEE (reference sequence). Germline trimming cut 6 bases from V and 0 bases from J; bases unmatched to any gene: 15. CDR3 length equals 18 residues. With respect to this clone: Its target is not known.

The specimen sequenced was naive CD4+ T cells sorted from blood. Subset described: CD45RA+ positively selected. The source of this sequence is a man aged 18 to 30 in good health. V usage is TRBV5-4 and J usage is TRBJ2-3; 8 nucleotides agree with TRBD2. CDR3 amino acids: CASTRGGTSGGSTDTQYF. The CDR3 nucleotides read TGTGCCAGCACCCGAGGGGGGACCAGCGGGGGTAGCACAGATACGCAGTATTTT. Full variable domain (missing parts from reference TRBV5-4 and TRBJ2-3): ETGVTQSPTHLIKTRGQQVTLRCSSQSGHNTVSWYQQALGQGPQFIFQYYREEENGRGNFPPRFSGLQFPNYSSELNVNALELDDSALYLCASTRGGTSGGSTDTQYFGPGTRLTVL.